This TCR beta chain was sequenced for a study of T-cell reconstitution after alpha-beta-depleted transplantation in children. V trimming: 8 bases; J trimming: 0 bases; junction bases outside the gene matches: 13. CDR1 is MNHEY and CDR2 is SMNVEV in the germline V gene (reference sequence). This CDR3 has 17 residues. In this sample, this clonotype turned up once. Using unique molecular identifiers, the investigators prepared the TCRbeta library. Via MiXCR, TCRdb re-called the PCR reads, giving one row per CDR3 protein. Counted here are fewer than 450,000 distinct CDR3 sequences, about 17% occurring once; the ten biggest clones make up around 41%.

This TCR was sampled from a male patient aged 2-10 years who had a stem cell transplant for acute lymphoblastic leukemia, so the T cells may come from the graft donor. The rearrangement links TRBV27 to TRBJ2-1, with 7 bases fitting TRBD1. The sequenced sample was PBMCs, mostly from graft donor cells, obtained 360 days after TCRalphabeta/CD19-depleted stem cell transplant. CDR3 nucleotides: TGTGCCAGCGGCGCCTCTACCGGGACAGTCTCCTACAATGAGCAGTTCTTC. This sequence encodes CASGASTGTVSYNEQFF.